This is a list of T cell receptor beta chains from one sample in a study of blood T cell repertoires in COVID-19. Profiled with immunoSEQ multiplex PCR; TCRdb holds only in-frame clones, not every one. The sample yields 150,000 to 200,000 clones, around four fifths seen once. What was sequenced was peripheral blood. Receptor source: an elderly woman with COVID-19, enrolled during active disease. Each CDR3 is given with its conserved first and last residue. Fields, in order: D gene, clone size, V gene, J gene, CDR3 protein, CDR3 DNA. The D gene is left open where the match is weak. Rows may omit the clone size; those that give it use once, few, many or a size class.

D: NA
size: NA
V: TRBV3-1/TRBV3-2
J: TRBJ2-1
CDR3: CASSLGHEQFF
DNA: TGTGCCAGCAGCCTGGGGCATGAGCAGTTCTTC

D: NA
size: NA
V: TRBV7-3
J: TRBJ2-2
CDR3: CASSSGGSTGELFF
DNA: TGTGCCAGCAGCTCAGGGGGGAGCACCGGGGAGCTGTTTTTT

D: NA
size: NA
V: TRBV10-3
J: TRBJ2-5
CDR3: CAISEGQGKRTQYF
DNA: TGTGCCATCAGTGAGGGCCAGGGGAAGAGAACCCAGTACTTC

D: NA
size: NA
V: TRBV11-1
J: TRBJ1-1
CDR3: CASSSHLTGMNTEAFF
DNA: TGTGCCAGCAGCTCACACCTGACAGGCATGAACACTGAAGCTTTCTTT

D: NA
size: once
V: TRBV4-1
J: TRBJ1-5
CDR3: CASSQEGWQGYAPQHF
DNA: TGCGCCAGCAGCCAAGAAGGATGGCAGGGTTACGCGCCCCAGCATTTT

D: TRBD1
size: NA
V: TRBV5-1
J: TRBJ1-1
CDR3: CASSPQGRRDTEAFF
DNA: TGCGCCAGCAGTCCACAGGGGCGACGGGACACTGAAGCTTTCTTT

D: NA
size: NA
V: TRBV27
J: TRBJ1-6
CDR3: CASSLGQTSNSPLHF
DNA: TGTGCCAGCAGTTTAGGGCAGACAAGTAATTCACCCCTCCACTTT

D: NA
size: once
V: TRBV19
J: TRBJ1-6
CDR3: CASSPRTAYNSPLHF
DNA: TGTGCCAGTAGTCCGAGGACAGCCTATAATTCACCCCTCCACTTT

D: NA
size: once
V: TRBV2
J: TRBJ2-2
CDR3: CATRTGSSNTGELFF
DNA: TGTGCCACTAGAACCGGGTCTTCGAACACCGGGGAGCTGTTTTTT

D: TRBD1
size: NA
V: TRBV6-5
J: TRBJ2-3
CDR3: CARDPRTGADTQYF
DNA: TGTGCCAGGGACCCGCGGACAGGGGCAGATACGCAGTATTTT

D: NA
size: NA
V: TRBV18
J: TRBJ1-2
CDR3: CASSPTDNPANYGYTF
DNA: TGTGCCAGCTCACCTACGGACAACCCTGCGAACTATGGCTACACCTTC

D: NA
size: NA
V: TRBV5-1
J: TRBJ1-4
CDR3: CASSLRDIDEKLFF
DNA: TGCGCCAGCAGCCTCCGGGACATAGATGAAAAACTGTTTTTT

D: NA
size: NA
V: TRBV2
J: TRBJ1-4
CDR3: CASSVLGSYEKLFF
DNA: TGTGCCAGCAGTGTTTTGGGCAGTTATGAAAAACTGTTTTTT

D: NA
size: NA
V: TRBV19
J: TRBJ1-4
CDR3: CASSIARWTTNEKLFF
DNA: TGTGCCAGTAGTATAGCGCGGTGGACTACTAATGAAAAACTGTTTTTT

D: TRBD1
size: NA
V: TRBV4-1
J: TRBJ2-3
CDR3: CASSSRTGGTDTQYF
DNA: TGCGCCAGCAGCTCGAGGACAGGGGGCACAGATACGCAGTATTTT

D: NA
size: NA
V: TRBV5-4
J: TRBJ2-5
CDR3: CASGGGGETQYF
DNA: TGTGCCAGCGGAGGGGGCGGGGAGACCCAGTACTTC

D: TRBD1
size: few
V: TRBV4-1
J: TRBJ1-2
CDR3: CASSPGTARNYGYTF
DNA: TGCGCCAGCAGCCCTGGGACAGCTCGAAACTATGGCTACACCTTC

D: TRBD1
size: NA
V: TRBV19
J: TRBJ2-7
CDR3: CASSPRTGPYEQYF
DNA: TGTGCCAGTAGTCCAAGGACAGGTCCCTACGAGCAGTACTTC

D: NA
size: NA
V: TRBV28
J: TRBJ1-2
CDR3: CASTAGLYGYTF
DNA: TGTGCCAGCACCGCGGGCCTCTATGGCTACACCTTC

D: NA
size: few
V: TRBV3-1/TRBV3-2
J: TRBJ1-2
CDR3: CASSQEEAGLDGYTF
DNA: TGTGCCAGCAGCCAAGAAGAGGCCGGGTTGGATGGCTACACCTTC

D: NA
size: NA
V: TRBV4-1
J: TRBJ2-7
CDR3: CASSQGSGSYEQYF
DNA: TGCGCCAGCAGCCAAGGGAGCGGCTCCTACGAGCAGTACTTC

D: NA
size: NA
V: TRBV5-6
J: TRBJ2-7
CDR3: CASSSPTGIGQYF
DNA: TGTGCCAGCAGCTCGCCAACAGGGATCGGGCAGTACTTC

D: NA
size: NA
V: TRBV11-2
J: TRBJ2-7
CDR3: CASSGRLTEGQYF
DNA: TGTGCCAGCAGCGGTCGTCTCACCGAGGGGCAGTACTTC

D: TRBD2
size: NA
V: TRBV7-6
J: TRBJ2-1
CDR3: CASSLARGGEQFF
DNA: TGTGCCAGCAGCTTAGCGCGGGGGGGAGAGCAGTTCTTC

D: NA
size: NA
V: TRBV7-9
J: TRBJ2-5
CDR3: CASSRDAGKGETQYF
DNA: TGTGCCAGCAGCAGGGACGCAGGAAAAGGAGAGACCCAGTACTTC

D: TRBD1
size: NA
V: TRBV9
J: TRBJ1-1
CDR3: CASSPRLGTGWMTEAFF
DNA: TGTGCCAGCAGCCCGCGCCTTGGGACAGGGTGGATGACTGAAGCTTTCTTT

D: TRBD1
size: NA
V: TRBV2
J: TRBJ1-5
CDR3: CASSGQGFNQPQHF
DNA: TGTGCCAGCAGTGGACAGGGGTTCAATCAGCCCCAGCATTTT

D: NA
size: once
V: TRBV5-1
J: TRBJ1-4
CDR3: CASSSQGTNEKLFF
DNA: TGCGCCAGCAGCTCGCAGGGGACCAATGAAAAACTGTTTTTT

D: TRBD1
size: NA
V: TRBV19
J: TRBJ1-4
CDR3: CASSQGATNEKLFF
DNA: TGTGCCAGTTCCCAGGGGGCGACTAATGAAAAACTGTTTTTT

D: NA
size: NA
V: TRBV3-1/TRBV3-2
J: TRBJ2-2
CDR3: CASSQSPLTGGELFF
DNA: TGTGCCAGCAGCCAGAGCCCCCTCACTGGCGGGGAGCTGTTTTTT

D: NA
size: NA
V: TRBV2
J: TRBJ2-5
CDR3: CAGKGYSGSQETQYF
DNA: TGTGCCGGCAAGGGGTACAGCGGGTCACAAGAGACCCAGTACTTC

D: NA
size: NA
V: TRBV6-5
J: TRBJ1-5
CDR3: CASRRDGTNQPQHF
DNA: TGTGCCAGCAGGAGGGACGGGACTAATCAGCCCCAGCATTTT

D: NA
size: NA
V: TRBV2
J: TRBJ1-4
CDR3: CASSEVTAPNEKLFF
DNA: TGTGCCAGCAGTGAAGTGACAGCGCCTAATGAAAAACTGTTTTTT

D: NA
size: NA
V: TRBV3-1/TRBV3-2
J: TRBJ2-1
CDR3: CASSYSVSSFFNEQFF
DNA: TGTGCCAGCAGTTACAGCGTGTCTAGCTTTTTTAATGAGCAGTTCTTC

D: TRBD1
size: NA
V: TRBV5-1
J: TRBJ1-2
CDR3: CASSPGGAGGYTF
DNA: TGCGCCAGCAGCCCAGGGGGAGCCGGGGGCTACACCTTC

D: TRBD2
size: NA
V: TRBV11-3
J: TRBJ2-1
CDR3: CASSLDPGTSPGEQFF
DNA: TGTGCCAGCAGCTTAGATCCCGGGACTAGCCCTGGGGAGCAGTTCTTC

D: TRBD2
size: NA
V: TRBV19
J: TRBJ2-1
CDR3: CASQEREAYNEQFF
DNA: TGTGCCAGTCAGGAACGGGAGGCTTACAATGAGCAGTTCTTC

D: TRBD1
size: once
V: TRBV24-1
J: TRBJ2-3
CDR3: CATQQGTGGIYTQYF
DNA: TGTGCCACCCAACAAGGGACAGGGGGCATTTATACGCAGTATTTT

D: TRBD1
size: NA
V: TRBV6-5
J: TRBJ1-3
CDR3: CASSRTGTGNTIYF
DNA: TGTGCCAGCAGCCGGACAGGGACTGGAAACACCATATATTTT

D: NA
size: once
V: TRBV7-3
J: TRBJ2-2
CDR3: CASSLLRGGELFF
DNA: TGTGCCAGCAGCCTCTTGCGGGGCGGGGAGCTGTTTTTT

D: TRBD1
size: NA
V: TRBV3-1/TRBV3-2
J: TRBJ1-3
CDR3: CASSPRTGGYTIYF
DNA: TGTGCCAGCAGCCCCCGGACAGGGGGATACACCATATATTTT

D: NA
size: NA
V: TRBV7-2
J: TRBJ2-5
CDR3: CASSRSGLLSETQYF
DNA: TGTGCCAGCAGCCGCTCCGGACTGCTCTCCGAGACCCAGTACTTC

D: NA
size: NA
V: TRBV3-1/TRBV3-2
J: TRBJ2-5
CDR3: CASSSTGSLKTQYF
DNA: TGTGCCAGCAGCTCTACAGGGAGCTTAAAGACCCAGTACTTC

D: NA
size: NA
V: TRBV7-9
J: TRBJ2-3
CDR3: CASSPGTSNTQYF
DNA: TGTGCCAGCAGCCCTGGGACTTCCAATACGCAGTATTTT

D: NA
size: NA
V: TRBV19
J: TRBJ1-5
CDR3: CASTNRDNQPQHF
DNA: TGTGCCAGTACTAACAGGGATAATCAGCCCCAGCATTTT

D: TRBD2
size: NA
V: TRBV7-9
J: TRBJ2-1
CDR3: CASSLGQTSGSLNEQFF
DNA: TGTGCCAGCAGCTTAGGCCAGACTAGCGGTAGCCTCAATGAGCAGTTCTTC

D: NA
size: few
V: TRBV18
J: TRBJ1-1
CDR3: CASSPSPTATEAFF
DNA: TGTGCCAGCTCACCGTCTCCGACAGCCACTGAAGCTTTCTTT

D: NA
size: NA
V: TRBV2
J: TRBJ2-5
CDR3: CASRTGGTIQETQYF
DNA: TGTGCCAGCAGAACAGGGGGGACTATCCAAGAGACCCAGTACTTC

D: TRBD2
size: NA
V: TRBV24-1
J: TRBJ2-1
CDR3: CATGRGRFYNEQFF
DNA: TGTGCCACCGGGAGGGGCCGGTTCTACAATGAGCAGTTCTTC

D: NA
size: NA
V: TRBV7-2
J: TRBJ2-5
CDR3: CASSFPGGETQYF
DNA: TGTGCCAGCAGCTTCCCAGGGGGGGAGACCCAGTACTTC

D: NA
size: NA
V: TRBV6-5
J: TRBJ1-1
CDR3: CASSYGSGDLYNEAFF
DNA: TGTGCCAGCAGTTACGGGTCAGGGGACCTGTATAATGAAGCTTTCTTT

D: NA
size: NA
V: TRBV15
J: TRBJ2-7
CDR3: CATSRESGYEQYF
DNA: TGTGCCACCAGCAGAGAATCAGGGTACGAGCAGTACTTC